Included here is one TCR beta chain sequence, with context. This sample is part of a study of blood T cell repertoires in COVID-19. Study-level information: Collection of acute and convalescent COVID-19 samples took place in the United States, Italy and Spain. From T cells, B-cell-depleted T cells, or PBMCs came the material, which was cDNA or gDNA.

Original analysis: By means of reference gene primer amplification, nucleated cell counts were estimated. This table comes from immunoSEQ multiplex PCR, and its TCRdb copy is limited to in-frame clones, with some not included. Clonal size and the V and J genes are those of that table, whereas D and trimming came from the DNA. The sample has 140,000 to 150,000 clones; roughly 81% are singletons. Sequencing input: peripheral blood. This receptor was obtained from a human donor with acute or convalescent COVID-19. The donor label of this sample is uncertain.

For the CDR3, the DNA is TGTGCCTGGAGTGGGAACAGGGTCAATGAAAAACTGTTTTTT. Amino acid sequence: CAWSGNRVNEKLFF. This sequence joins TRBV30 and TRBJ1-4, with D possibly matching TRBD1 (6 bases). Trimming shortened V by 1 base and J by 5 bases, and 11 bases separated the two germline ends. The CDR3 runs 14 residues. Per germline, CDR1 GTSNPN and CDR2 SVGIG (reference sequence).